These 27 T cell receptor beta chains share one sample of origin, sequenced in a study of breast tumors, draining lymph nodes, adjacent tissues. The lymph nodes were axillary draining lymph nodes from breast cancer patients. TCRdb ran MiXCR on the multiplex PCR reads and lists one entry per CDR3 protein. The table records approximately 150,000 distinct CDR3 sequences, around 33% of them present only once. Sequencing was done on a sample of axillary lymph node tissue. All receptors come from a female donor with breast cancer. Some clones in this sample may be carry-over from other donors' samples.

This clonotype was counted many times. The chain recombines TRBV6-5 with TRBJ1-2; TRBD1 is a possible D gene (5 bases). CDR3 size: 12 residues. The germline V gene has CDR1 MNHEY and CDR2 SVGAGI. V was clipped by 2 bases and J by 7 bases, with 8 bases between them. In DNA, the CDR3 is TGTGCCAGCAGTTACACCGGGGCTGGCTACACCTTC. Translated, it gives CASSYTGAGYTF.

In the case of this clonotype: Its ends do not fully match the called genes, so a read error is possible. Written as DNA, the CDR3 is TGTACCAGTAGTGAAGACACCGTACCGGACTATAGCTACACCTTC. Translating it yields CTSSEDTVPDYSYTF. This sequence joins TRBV19 and TRBJ1-2; the D is unclear. Looked up from germline, CDR1 is LNHDA and CDR2 is SQIVND (reference sequence). CDR3 size: 15 residues.

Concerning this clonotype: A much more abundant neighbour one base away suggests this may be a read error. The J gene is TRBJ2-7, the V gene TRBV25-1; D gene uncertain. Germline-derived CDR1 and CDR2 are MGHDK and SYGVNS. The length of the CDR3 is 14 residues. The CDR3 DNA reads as TGTGCCGGCAGTTTAGGTCGGGCCCCCTACGAGCAGTACTTC. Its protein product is CAGSLGRAPYEQYF.

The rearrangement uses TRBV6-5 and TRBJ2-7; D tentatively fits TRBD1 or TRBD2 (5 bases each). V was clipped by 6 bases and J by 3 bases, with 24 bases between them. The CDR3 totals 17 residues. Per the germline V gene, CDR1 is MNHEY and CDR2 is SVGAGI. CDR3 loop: CASRPPPGAGKSYEQYF. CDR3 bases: TGTGCCAGCAGGCCTCCCCCCGGGGCAGGAAAAAGCTACGAGCAGTACTTC.

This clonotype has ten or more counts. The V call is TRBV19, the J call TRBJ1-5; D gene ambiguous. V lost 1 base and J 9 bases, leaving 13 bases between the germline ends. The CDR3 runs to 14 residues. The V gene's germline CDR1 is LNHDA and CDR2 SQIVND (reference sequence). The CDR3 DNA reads TGTGCCAGTAGTATAGGTGAGGGTGTGGGGCCCCAGCATTTT. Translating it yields CASSIGEGVGPQHF.

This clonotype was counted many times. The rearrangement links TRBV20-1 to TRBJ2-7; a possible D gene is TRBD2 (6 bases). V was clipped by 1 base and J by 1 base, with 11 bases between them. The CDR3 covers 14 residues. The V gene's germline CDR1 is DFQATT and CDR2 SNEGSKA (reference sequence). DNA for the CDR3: TGCAGTGCTAGAGGGGGCGGGATTTCCTACGAGCAGTACTTC. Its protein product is CSARGGGISYEQYF.

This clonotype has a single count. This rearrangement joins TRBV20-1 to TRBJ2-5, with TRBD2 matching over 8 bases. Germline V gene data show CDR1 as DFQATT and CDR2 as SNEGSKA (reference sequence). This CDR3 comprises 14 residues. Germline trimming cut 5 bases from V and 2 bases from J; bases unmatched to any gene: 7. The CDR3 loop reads CSAYLAGQQETQYF. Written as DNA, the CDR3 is TGCAGTGCTTATCTAGCGGGCCAGCAAGAGACCCAGTACTTC.

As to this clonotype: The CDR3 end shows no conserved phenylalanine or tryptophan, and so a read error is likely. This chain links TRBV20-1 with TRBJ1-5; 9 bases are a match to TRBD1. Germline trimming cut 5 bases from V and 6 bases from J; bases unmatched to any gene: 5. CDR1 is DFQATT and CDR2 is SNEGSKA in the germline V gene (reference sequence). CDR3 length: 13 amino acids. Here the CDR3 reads CSARDREPQPQHS. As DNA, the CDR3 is TGCAGTGCTCGGGACAGGGAGCCTCAGCCCCAGCATTCT.

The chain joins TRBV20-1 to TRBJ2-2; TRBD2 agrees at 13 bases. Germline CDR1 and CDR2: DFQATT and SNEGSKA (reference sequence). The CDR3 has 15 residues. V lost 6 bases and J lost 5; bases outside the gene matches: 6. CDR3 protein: CSAKLAGGRTGELFF. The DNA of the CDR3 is TGCAGTGCCAAACTAGCGGGGGGGAGGACCGGGGAGCTGTTTTTT.

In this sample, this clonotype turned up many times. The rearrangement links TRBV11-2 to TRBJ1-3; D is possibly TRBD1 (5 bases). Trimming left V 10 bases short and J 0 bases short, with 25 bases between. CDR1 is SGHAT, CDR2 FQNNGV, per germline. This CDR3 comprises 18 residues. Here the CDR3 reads CATLQSWDSEFSGNTIYF. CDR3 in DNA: TGTGCCACGTTACAAAGTTGGGACTCTGAATTCTCTGGAAACACCATATATTTT.

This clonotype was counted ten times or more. This CDR3 is CASLWRGEVGELFF. The CDR3 nucleotides are TGTGCCAGTCTGTGGCGGGGCGAGGTCGGGGAGCTGTTTTTT. The chain couples TRBV5-6 to TRBJ2-2; tentatively, D is TRBD2 (6 bases). The CDR3 has 14 residues. Germline V gene lookup returns CDR1 SGHDT and CDR2 YYEEEE. With 8 bases removed from V and 7 bases from J, the gap between germline ends came to 18 bases.

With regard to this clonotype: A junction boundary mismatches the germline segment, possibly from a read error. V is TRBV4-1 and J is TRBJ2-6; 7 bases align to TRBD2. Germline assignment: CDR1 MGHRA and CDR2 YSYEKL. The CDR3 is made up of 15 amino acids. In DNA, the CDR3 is TGTGCCAGCAGCCAAGCCGGGGGGGGGGCCAACGTCCTGACTTTC. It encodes CASSQAGGGANVLTF.

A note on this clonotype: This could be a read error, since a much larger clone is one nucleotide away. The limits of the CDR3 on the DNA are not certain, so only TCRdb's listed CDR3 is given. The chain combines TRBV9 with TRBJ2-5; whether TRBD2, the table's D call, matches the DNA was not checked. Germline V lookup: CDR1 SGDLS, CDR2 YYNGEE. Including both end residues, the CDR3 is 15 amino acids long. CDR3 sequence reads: CASSVGSGSRETPYF.

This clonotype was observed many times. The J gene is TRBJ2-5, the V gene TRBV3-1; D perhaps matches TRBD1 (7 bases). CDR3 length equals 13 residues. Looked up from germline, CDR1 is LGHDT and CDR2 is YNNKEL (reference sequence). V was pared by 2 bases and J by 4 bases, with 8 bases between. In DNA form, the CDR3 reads TGTGCCAGCAGCCAACAGGGGGGAGAGACCCAGTACTTC. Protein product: CASSQQGGETQYF.

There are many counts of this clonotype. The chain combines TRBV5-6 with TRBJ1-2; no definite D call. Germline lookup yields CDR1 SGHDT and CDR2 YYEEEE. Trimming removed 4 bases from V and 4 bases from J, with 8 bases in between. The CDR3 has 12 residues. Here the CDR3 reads CASSPASYGYTF. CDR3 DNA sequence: TGTGCCAGCAGCCCGGCCTCCTATGGCTACACCTTC.

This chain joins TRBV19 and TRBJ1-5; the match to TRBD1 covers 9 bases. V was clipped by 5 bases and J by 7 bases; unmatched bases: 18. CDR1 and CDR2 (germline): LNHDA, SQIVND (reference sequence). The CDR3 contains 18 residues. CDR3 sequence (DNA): TGTGCCAGTAGTTTCTACCCCGGACAGGGGAAGGCGGAGCAGCCCCAGCATTTT. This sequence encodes CASSFYPGQGKAEQPQHF.

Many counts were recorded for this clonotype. The CDR3 nucleotides are TGTGCCAGCAGTTGGACAGGAGCAACTAATGAAAAACTGTTTTTT. Translation: CASSWTGATNEKLFF. The chain links TRBV28 to TRBJ1-4; 7 bases map to TRBD1. The length of the CDR3 is 15 residues. Germline lookup yields CDR1 MDHEN and CDR2 SYDVKM. Trimming took 4 bases from V and 0 from J; bases not matched to a gene: 2.

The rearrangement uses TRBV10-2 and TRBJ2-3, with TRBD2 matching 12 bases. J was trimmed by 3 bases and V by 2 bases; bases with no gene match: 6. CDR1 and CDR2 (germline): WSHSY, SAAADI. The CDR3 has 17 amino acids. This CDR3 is CASSETLLAGGTDTQYF. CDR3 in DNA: TGCGCCAGCAGTGAGACCCTACTAGCGGGAGGAACAGATACGCAGTATTTT.

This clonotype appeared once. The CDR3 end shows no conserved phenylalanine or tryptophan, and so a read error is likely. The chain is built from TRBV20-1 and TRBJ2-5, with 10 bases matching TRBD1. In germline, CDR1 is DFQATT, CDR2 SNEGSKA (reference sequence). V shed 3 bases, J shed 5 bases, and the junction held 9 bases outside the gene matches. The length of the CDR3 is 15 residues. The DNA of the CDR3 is TGCAGTGCTAGGACCCGGGACAGGGGTGGGGAGACCCAGTACTCC. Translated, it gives CSARTRDRGGETQYS.

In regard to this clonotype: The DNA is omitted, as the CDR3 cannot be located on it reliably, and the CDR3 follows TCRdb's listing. CDR3 amino acids: CSARPGLSSFEQYFGPGEKLFF. This chain uses TRBV20-1 with TRBJ1-4; TRBD1 is the table's D call and was not checked against the DNA. Germline CDR1 is DFQATT and CDR2 is SNEGSKA (reference sequence). The CDR3 adds up to 22 amino acids, both ends counted.

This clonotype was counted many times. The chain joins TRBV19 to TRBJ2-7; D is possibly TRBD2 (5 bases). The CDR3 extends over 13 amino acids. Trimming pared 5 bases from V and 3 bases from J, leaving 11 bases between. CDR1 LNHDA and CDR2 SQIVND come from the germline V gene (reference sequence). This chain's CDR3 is CASSWQAGYEQYF. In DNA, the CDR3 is TGTGCCAGTAGTTGGCAGGCGGGCTACGAGCAGTACTTC.

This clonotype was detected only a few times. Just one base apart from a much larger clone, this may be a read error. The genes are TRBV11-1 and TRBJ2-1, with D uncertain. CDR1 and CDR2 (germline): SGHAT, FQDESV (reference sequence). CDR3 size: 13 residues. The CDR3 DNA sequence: TGTGCCAGCAGCTTAGACCTATACACTGAGCAGTTCTTC. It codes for CASSLDLYTEQFF.

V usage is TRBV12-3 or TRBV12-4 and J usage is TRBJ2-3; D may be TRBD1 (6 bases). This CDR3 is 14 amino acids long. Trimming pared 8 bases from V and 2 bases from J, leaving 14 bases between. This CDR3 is CASRDTGSTDTQYF. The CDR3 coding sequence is TGTGCCAGCCGGGACACAGGATCCACAGATACGCAGTATTTT.

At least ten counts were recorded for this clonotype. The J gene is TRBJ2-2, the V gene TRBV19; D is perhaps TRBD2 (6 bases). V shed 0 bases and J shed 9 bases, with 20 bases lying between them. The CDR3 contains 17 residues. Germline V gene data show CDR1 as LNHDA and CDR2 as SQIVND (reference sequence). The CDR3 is CASSIDRDSEEGRELFF. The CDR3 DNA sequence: TGTGCCAGTAGTATAGATCGGGATAGCGAGGAGGGCAGGGAGCTGTTTTTT.

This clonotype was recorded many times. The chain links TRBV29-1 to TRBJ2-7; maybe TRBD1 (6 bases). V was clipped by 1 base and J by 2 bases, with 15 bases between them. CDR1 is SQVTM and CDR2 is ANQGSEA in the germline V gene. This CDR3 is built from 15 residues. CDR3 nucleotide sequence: TGCAGCGTTGAAGGGTCCGAGACAGGCCCCTACGAGCAGTACTTC. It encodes CSVEGSETGPYEQYF.

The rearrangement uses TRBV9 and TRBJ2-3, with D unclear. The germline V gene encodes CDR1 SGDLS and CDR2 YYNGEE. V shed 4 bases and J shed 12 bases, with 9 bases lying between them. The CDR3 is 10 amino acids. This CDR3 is CASSPQFQYF. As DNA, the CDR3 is TGTGCCAGCAGCCCCCAATTTCAGTATTTT.

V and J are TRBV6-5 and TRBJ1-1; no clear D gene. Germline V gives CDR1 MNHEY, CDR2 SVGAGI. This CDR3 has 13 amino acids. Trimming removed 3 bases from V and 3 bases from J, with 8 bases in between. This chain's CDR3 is CASSYSPYTEAFF. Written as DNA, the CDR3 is TGTGCCAGCAGTTATTCCCCCTACACTGAAGCTTTCTTT.